The clone carrying this T cell receptor (beta chain) was found a few times. The antigen remains unidentified. This sample is drawn from a study of regulatory T cells in long-lasting Graves disease. Points from the study as a whole: The study found TRBV28, TRBJ1-2 and TRBJ2-5 favored in persistent disease.

According to the study, TCR beta libraries were built with iRepertoire HTBI primers and CDR3-region Arm-PCR. TCRdb passed the multiplex PCR reads through MiXCR, listing each CDR3 protein once. The top ten clones hold around 7.6% of a sample with about 400,000 distinct CDR3 sequences, approximately 16% of them seen once. The time point was: newly diagnosed GD, antithyroid drugs for less than 3 months. From PBMCs, RNA was extracted and then used to make the TCR library. Germline CDR1 reads LNHDA; CDR2 reads SQIVND (reference sequence). Trimming pared 4 bases from V and 3 bases from J, leaving 12 bases between. This CDR3 region has 14 residues. This sample also appeared in a second study, on T cells in Graves' hyperthyroidism and ophthalmopathy. That study adds: The HTBI primer set drove a first-round RT-PCR of the TCR CDR3. Also found in blood were most expanded thyroid clonotypes above 0.001.

The sequences come from peripheral blood mononuclear cells (PBMCs), collected at new diagnosis, from a patient treated with antithyroid drugs. The chain recombines TRBV19 with TRBJ1-1; D may be TRBD1 (6 bases). The sequence derives from a woman aged 35 to 49 with Graves disease. CDR3 amino acids: CASSTPTGYTEAFF. In DNA, the CDR3 is TGTGCCAGTAGTACCCCGACAGGATACACTGAAGCTTTCTTT.